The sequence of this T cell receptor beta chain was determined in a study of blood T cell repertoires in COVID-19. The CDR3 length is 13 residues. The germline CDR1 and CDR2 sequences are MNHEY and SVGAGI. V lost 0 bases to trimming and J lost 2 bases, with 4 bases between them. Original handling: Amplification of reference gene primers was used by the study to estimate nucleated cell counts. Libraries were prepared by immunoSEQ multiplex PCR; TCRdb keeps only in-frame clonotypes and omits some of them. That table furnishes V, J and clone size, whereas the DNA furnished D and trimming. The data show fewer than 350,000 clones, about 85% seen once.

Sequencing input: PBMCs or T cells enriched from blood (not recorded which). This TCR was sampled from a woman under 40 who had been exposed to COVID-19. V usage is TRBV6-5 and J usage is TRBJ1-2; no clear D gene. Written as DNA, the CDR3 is TGTGCCAGCAGTTACTCACTGAACTATGGCTACACCTTC. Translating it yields CASSYSLNYGYTF.